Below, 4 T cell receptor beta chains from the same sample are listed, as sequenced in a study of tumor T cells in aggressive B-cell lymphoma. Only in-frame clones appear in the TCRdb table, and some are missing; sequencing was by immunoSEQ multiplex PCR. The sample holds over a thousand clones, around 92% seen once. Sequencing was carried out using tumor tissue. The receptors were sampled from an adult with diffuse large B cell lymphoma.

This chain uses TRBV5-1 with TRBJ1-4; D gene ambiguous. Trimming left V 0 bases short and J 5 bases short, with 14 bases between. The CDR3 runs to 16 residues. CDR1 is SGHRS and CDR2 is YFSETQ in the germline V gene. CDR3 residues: CASSLGTLWRNEKLFF. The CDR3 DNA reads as TGCGCCAGCAGCTTGGGGACCCTTTGGAGGAATGAAAAACTGTTTTTT.

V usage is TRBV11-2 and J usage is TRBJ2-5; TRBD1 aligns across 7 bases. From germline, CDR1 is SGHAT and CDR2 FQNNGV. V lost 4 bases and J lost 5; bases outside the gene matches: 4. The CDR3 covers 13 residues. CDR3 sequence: CASSSMDRETQYF. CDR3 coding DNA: TGTGCCAGCAGCTCTATGGACAGGGAGACCCAGTACTTC.

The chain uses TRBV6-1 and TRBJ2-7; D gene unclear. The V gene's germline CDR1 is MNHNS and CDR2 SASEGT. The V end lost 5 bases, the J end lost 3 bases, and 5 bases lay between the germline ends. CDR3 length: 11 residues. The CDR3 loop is CASSSNYEQYF. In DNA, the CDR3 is TGTGCCAGCAGTTCTAACTACGAGCAGTACTTC.

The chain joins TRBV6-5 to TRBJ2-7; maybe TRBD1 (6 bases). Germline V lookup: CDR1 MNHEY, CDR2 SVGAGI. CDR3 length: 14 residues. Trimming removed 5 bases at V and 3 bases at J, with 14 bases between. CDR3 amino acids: CASSRDRKDYEQYF. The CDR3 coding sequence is TGTGCCAGCAGTCGCGACAGGAAGGACTACGAGCAGTACTTC.